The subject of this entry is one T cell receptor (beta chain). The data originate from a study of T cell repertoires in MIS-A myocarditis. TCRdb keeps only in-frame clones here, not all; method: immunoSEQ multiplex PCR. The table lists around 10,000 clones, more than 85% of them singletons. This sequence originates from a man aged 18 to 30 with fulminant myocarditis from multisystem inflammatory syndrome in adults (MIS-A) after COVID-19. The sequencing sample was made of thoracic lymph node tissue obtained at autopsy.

CDR3 nucleotide sequence: TGTGCCAGCAGCCAAGGGACAGGCTTGAACACTGAAGCTTTCTTT. Its protein product is CASSQGTGLNTEAFF. V and J are TRBV3-1 (or the pseudogene TRBV3-2) and TRBJ1-1; 7 bases map to TRBD1. The trim removed 1 base at V and 0 bases at J, leaving 2 bases unmatched. CDR1 LGHDT and CDR2 YNNKEL come from the germline V gene (reference sequence). The CDR3 consists of 15 residues.